Following are 8 T cell receptor beta chains from one sample sequenced in a study of cytomegalovirus exposure and HLA in healthy donors (dated by TCRdb to 2016 to 2017). Library prep was done by the immunoSEQ multiplex PCR assay. TCRdb carries this immuneACCESS record with in-frame sequences only. Its versions omit some clonotypes, under half of them owing to an unresolved V gene in the studies checked, with the rest unexplained. The sample table shows 65,000 to 95,000 clones, and 85% to 95% are seen once. The ten largest make up approximately 3.3% of the sample. Input material: PBMCs. These receptors were taken from a man between 18 and 35 years old in good health and CMV-seronegative.

V usage is TRBV29-1 and J usage is TRBJ1-1, with 9 positions matching TRBD1. Trimming removed 5 bases from V and 1 base from J; junction bases left unmatched: 8. Germline CDR1 is SQVTM and CDR2 is ANQGSEA. CDR3 length: 15 residues. CDR3 residues: CSVTGGNTANTEAFF. CDR3 in DNA: TGCAGCGTTACAGGGGGCAATACGGCGAACACTGAAGCTTTCTTT.

The J gene is TRBJ2-7, the V gene TRBV5-1, with 10 bases identical to TRBD1. The CDR3 loop spans 14 amino acids. With 4 bases clipped from V and 2 bases from J, the junction kept 3 bases outside the gene matches. Looked up from germline, CDR1 is SGHRS and CDR2 is YFSETQ. CDR3 residues: CASSPGTGAYEQYF. The CDR3 DNA is TGCGCCAGCAGCCCGGGGACAGGGGCCTACGAGCAGTACTTC.

The V gene is TRBV28, the J gene TRBJ1-3; the D gene is possibly TRBD1 (6 bases). The CDR3 spans 16 residues. Trimming pared 6 bases from V and 7 bases from J, leaving 22 bases between. Germline lookup yields CDR1 MDHEN and CDR2 SYDVKM. CDR3: CASSPRSQGLSNTIYF. CDR3 in DNA: TGTGCCAGCAGCCCCAGGTCACAGGGTCTATCGAACACCATATATTTT.

The chain employs TRBV27 and TRBJ2-1; 9 bases are shared with TRBD2. Per the germline V gene, CDR1 is MNHEY and CDR2 is SMNVEV (reference sequence). This CDR3 comprises 16 residues. The J segment lost 4 bases and the V segment lost 2 bases, leaving 6 bases of the junction unmatched. Here the CDR3 DNA reads TGTGCCAGCAGTTTAAGGTCCCTAGCGGGGTACAATGAGCAGTTCTTC. Amino acid sequence: CASSLRSLAGYNEQFF.

This rearrangement joins TRBV25-1 to TRBJ1-2; 8 positions agree with TRBD1. Germline lookup yields CDR1 MGHDK and CDR2 SYGVNS. This CDR3 spans 13 amino acids. The ends lost 3 bases at V and 3 bases at J; junction bases unmatched: 0. The CDR3 nucleotides read TGTGCCAGCAGTGAGACAGGGGACTATGGCTACACCTTC. Its protein is CASSETGDYGYTF.

This clone was picked up one time. The V gene is TRBV7-9, the J gene TRBJ1-1; D ambiguous. The germline V and J ends were trimmed by 1 base and 5 bases, with 8 bases remaining between them. Germline assignment: CDR1 SEHNR and CDR2 FQNEAQ (reference sequence). The CDR3 is 13 residues long. In DNA form, the CDR3 reads TGTGCCAGCAGCTTAGAGAGATGGACTGAAGCTTTCTTT. Amino acids: CASSLERWTEAFF.

This chain uses TRBV25-1 with TRBJ1-6; D remains ambiguous. The ends were cut back, 3 bases at V and 10 bases at J, with 19 bases in the middle. This CDR3 is built from 16 residues. In germline, CDR1 is MGHDK, CDR2 SYGVNS. The CDR3 sequence: CASSDLSPGRESPLHF. The CDR3 DNA reads TGTGCCAGCAGTGATTTGAGCCCGGGGAGGGAGTCACCCCTCCACTTT.

This clone was recorded once. The rearrangement links TRBV4-2 to TRBJ2-3; 16 nucleotides line up with TRBD2. This CDR3 contains 19 residues. V dropped 4 bases and J dropped 6; count of bases not matched to a gene: 13. Germline loops: CDR1 LGHNA, CDR2 YNFKEQ. The CDR3 nucleotides read TGTGCCAGCAGCCCGGGACTAGCGGGGGGGCCGGGTCTACTCGATACGCAGTATTTT. Translated, it gives CASSPGLAGGPGLLDTQYF.